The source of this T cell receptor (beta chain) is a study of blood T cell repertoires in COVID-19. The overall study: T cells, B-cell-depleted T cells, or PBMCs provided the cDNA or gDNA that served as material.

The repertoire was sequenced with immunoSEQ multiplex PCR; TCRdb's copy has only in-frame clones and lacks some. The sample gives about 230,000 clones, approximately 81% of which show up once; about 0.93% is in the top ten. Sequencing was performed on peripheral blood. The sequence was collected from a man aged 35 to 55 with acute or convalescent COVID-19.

CDR3 sequence reads: CASSPWGTQTYEQYF. The CDR3, as DNA: TGTGCCAGCAGTCCCTGGGGGACACAAACCTACGAGCAGTACTTC. V gene TRBV6-2 or TRBV6-3 combines with J gene TRBJ2-7; tentative D call: TRBD1 (6 bases). Trimming cost V 5 bases and J 2 bases, with 16 bases left between them. The CDR3 covers 15 residues. Looked up from germline, CDR1 is MNHEY and CDR2 is SVGEGT.